This is a list of T cell receptor beta chains from one sample in a study of T cells in pancreatic ductal adenocarcinoma. Some clones are missing from TCRdb's copy, which holds only in-frame ones; the method was immunoSEQ multiplex PCR. This table has over 90,000 clones, 90% to 95% appearing once. The sequenced sample consisted of PBMCs. These receptors all stem from a human donor with pancreatic ductal adenocarcinoma. Both conserved end residues are part of each CDR3. The order of the fields is D gene, V gene, CDR3 protein. The D gene is left open where the match is weak.

>-|TRBV30
CACHTRGNLVVYGYTF
>-|TRBV18
CASSPLNYGYTF
>TRBD2|TRBV11-2
CASSLVVALAGNSYEQYF
>-|TRBV5-8
CASSLARPYEQYF
>-|TRBV23-1
CASSQNGRRDTEAFF
>TRBD2|TRBV6-1
CASSEDNSGSYEQYF
>-|TRBV7-2
CASGGAGYNEQFF
>-|TRBV6-4
CASSVQGTSRTEQFF
>-|TRBV4-1
CASSHRGPYNEQFF
>-|TRBV28
CASMGADLLNYGYTF
>-|TRBV27
CASSFGGKLSYEQYF
>-|TRBV7-6
CASSPLDQETQYF
>-|TRBV30
CAWSAFDRRRENTIYF
>-|TRBV6-1
CASSELYNQPQHF
>-|TRBV7-2
CASSRDTDTQYF
>-|TRBV2
CASSPSSGANVLTF
>TRBD1|TRBV9
CASSNRDRGNTIYF
>TRBD2|TRBV10-2
CASSELAGAAYEQYF
>TRBD1|TRBV29-1
CSASYTDRANYGYTF
>-|TRBV7-3
CASSTYSGFSYEQYF
>-|TRBV11-1
CASSFSPPGHPQETQYF
>TRBD1|TRBV7-9
CASSHGTGGPYEQYF
>TRBD1|TRBV27
CASRMTGKETQYF
>TRBD2|TRBV2
CASAAGASNTGELFF
>TRBD2|TRBV4-1
CASSPYLGLAGTRFKDTQYF
>TRBD2|TRBV7-9
CASSLPGTSAYEQYF
>TRBD2|TRBV15
CATSRDSPRSGSADTQYF
>-|TRBV11-3
CASSPNTLVGELFF
>-|TRBV5-1
CASSLYRSTDTQYF
>-|TRBV10-3
CATKSMGGPSGEQYF
>-|TRBV11-2
CASSFRNYGYTF
>TRBD2|TRBV19
CASSIWGLAAFGGTDTQYF
>TRBD2|TRBV5-1
CASSTSGRLTDTQYF
>-|TRBV6-5
CASSDYRSDGYTF
>TRBD2|TRBV19
CASSTLTSGRAGTGELFF
>-|TRBV7-6
CASSPNSKQPQHF
>TRBD1|TRBV29-1
CSVRDRNYGYTF
>TRBD1|TRBV25-1
CASSEVGGTGAKSGELFF
>-|TRBV6-1
CASSATQGYGANVLTF
>TRBD2|TRBV6-5
CASRAGASDTQYF